A single count supports the clone carrying this TCR beta chain. Its cognate antigen is unknown. The data derive from a study of shared clonotypes between healthy human individuals. Broader study findings: Apart from blood, nothing was sampled; tissue repertoires likely differ. Clonotype sharing across donors was expected to vary with sequencing depth.

About 30,000 T cell genomes, or about 190 ng DNA, went into the sorted-subset replicate PCRs. Here immunoSEQ multiplex PCR was the method, and the copy in TCRdb shows in-frame clones only, minus some. Here the sample spans hundreds of thousands of clones, almost 95% being singletons. The CDR3 is made up of 20 amino acids. Losses at the gene ends were 2 bases for V and 0 bases for J; bases not matched to a gene: 16. Germline V gives CDR1 SGHRS, CDR2 YFSETQ. Naive CD8 cells lacked CD45RO and underwent positive selection for CCR7, leaving out terminally differentiated effector memory CD45RA+ cells. The receptor was derived from a man aged 25 to 40 in good health. The material sequenced was naive CD8+ T cells sorted from blood. V and J are TRBV5-1 and TRBJ2-1; 8 positions match TRBD2. The CDR3 sequence: CASSLRGLAQGGGSYNEQFF. The CDR3 nucleotides read TGCGCCAGCAGCTTACGTGGACTAGCCCAAGGAGGGGGCTCCTACAATGAGCAGTTCTTC. The full variable domain, in which reference TRBV5-1 and TRBJ2-1 provide the parts outside the CDR3, is KAGVTQTPRYLIKTRGQQVTLSCSPISGHRSVSWYQQTPGQGLQFLFEYFSETQRNKGNFPGRFSGRQFSNSRSEMNVSTLELGDSALYLCASSLRGLAQGGGSYNEQFFGPGTRLTVL.